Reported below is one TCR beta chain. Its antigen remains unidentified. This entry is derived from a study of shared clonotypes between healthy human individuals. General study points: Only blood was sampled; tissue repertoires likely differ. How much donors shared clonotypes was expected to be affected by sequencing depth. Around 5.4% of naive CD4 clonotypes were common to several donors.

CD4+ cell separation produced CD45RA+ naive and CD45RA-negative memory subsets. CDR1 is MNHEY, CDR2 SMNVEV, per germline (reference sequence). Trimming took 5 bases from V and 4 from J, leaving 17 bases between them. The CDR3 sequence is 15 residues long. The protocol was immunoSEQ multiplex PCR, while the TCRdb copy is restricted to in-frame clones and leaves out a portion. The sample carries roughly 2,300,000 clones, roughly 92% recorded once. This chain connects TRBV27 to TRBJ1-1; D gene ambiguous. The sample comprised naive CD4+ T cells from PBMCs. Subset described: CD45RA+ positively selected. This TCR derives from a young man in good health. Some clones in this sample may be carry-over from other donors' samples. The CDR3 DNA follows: TGTGCCAGCAGTCCCCCAGCCGCGCGGGGCACTGAAGCTTTCTTT. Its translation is CASSPPAARGTEAFF.